These 11 T cell receptor beta chains were sequenced from one sample in a study of prognosis after radiotherapy for stage I lung cancer. Two-round multiplex PCR amplified TCR beta CDR3 from genomic DNA. During first-round PCR, primers specific to each TRBV and TRBJ gene were used. MiXCR was run by TCRdb on the multiplex PCR reads, yielding one entry per CDR3 protein. In the table there are some 35,000 distinct CDR3 sequences, approximately 29% of which are singletons. Here the sequenced sample was PBMCs, taken before or after stereotactic body radiation therapy (not recorded which). The receptors were gathered from a donor aged 50 or older with non-small cell lung cancer.

This clonotype showed up many times. This chain connects TRBV24-1 to TRBJ2-6; 9 bases match TRBD1. The CDR3 runs to 16 residues. Per germline, CDR1 KGHDR and CDR2 SFDVKD. With V trimmed by 4 bases and J by 2 bases, 2 bases remained unmatched. CDR3 bases: TGTGCCACCAGTGACGGGGACAGGGCTGGGGCCAACGTCCTGACTTTC. Its translation: CATSDGDRAGANVLTF.

The chain couples TRBV6-2 or TRBV6-3 to TRBJ1-6; 7 positions agree with TRBD1. The length of the CDR3 is 14 residues. V was clipped by 4 bases and J by 19 bases; unmatched bases: 16. Germline-derived CDR1 and CDR2 are MNHEY and SVGEGT. This CDR3 is CASSWPTGQARLHF. The DNA for the CDR3 is TGTGCCAGCAGTTGGCCGACAGGGCAAGCACGCCTACACTTT.

Points on this clonotype: A far more abundant clone sits one base away, making this likely a read error. This rearrangement joins TRBV6-4 to TRBJ2-2; D gene unclear. Trimming cost V 7 bases and J 1 base, with 13 bases left between them. The CDR3 consists of 15 residues. Germline values: CDR1 MRHNA, CDR2 SNTAGT. CDR3 sequence reads: CASNDRRVNTGELFF. The CDR3 region has the DNA TGTGCCAGCAACGACCGGAGAGTGAACACCGGGGAGCTGTTTTTT.

This clonotype was found many times. The chain combines TRBV18 with TRBJ2-1; D may match TRBD1 or TRBD2 (6 bases each). V was clipped by 5 bases and J by 3 bases, with 14 bases between them. This CDR3 spans 15 amino acids. Germline lookup yields CDR1 KGHSH and CDR2 LQKENI. The CDR3 bases are TGTGCCAGCTCAGGGGGGCTACCTGACTACAATGAGCAGTTCTTC. This translates into CASSGGLPDYNEQFF. Complete variable domain (other parts from reference TRBV18 and TRBJ2-1): NAGVMQNPRHLVRRRGQEARLRCSPMKGHSHVYWYRQLPEEGLKFMVYLQKENIIDESGMPKERFSAEFPKEGPSILRIQQVVRGDSAAYFCASSGGLPDYNEQFFGPGTRLTVL.

In the case of this clonotype: At one end the junction does not follow the germline gene, possibly because of a read error. The chain combines TRBV29-1 with TRBJ2-7; 9 nucleotides agree with TRBD1. The germline CDR1 and CDR2 sequences are SQVTM and ANQGSEA. The CDR3 sequence is 14 residues long. The CDR3 region is CSVQQGAGSYEHYF. The CDR3 DNA reads as TGCAGCGTCCAACAGGGGGCGGGCTCCTACGAGCATTACTTC.

This clonotype was found many times. The CDR3 DNA follows: TGTGCCCGCCAGGGGCAGGGCCGTGGCTACACCTTC. It specifies CARQGQGRGYTF. The chain uses TRBV2 and TRBJ1-2, with a weak D call TRBD1 (6 bases). Deletions cut 11 bases from V and 7 bases from J, with 17 bases between. Looked up from germline, CDR1 is SNHLY and CDR2 is FYNNEI. The CDR3 runs to 12 residues.

This clonotype was counted a few times. The rearrangement links TRBV19 to TRBJ2-5, with a tentative D call TRBD1 (5 bases). The germline V gene has CDR1 LNHDA and CDR2 SQIVND (reference sequence). V dropped 6 bases and J dropped 5 bases, with 19 bases sitting between them. The CDR3 has 15 residues. CDR3 amino acids: CASSEHRQRWETQYF. The CDR3 DNA is TGTGCCAGTAGCGAACATCGACAGCGTTGGGAGACCCAGTACTTC.

V gene TRBV12-3 or TRBV12-4 combines with J gene TRBJ2-7; 7 nucleotides align to TRBD1. The CDR3 is 16 amino acids. With V trimmed by 1 base and J by 2 bases, 8 bases remained unmatched. The DNA of the CDR3 is TGTGCCAGCAGTTTAGGGTTCCAGGGGGAAACCTACGAGCAGTACTTC. Amino acid sequence: CASSLGFQGETYEQYF.

There are many counts of this clonotype. The chain joins TRBV20-1 to TRBJ2-7, with D possibly matching TRBD1 (5 bases). Germline values: CDR1 DFQATT, CDR2 SNEGSKA (reference sequence). V dropped 6 bases and J dropped 3 bases, with 21 bases sitting between them. The length of the CDR3 is 15 residues. CDR3 region: CSAPSDREDRYEQYF. For the CDR3, the DNA is TGCAGTGCCCCTTCCGACAGAGAGGATCGCTACGAGCAGTACTTC.

The table lists this clonotype with many counts. The CDR3 sequence: CASSLAGGAPNEQYF. The CDR3 region has the DNA TGCGCCAGCAGCTTGGCGGGTGGGGCTCCGAACGAGCAGTACTTC. V usage is TRBV5-1 and J usage is TRBJ2-7, with D perhaps TRBD1 (5 bases). Germline values: CDR1 SGHRS, CDR2 YFSETQ. The CDR3 is 15 amino acids. The V and J ends lost 0 bases and 5 bases respectively, with 15 bases between them.

This clonotype was observed a handful of times. The rearrangement links TRBV6-1 to TRBJ2-3, with D perhaps TRBD1 or TRBD2 (5 bases each). V lost 6 bases and J lost 1, with 8 bases in between. The CDR3 contains 13 residues. CDR1 is MNHNS and CDR2 is SASEGT in the germline V gene. The CDR3 DNA is TGTGCCAGCAGGGGACGAGGCACAGATACGCAGTATTTT. It yields the protein CASRGRGTDTQYF.